This T cell receptor (beta chain) was sequenced for a study of cytomegalovirus exposure and HLA in healthy donors. This clone was seen once. Antigen specificity is unknown. PCR was performed using 60 Vbeta and 13 Jbeta primers. The protocol was immunoSEQ multiplex PCR, while the TCRdb copy is restricted to in-frame clones and leaves out a portion. The repertoire has 200,000 to 250,000 clones, about 83% of them found once; the top ten carry roughly 1.3%. Trimming at V came to 3 bases and at J to 5 bases, leaving 9 bases not matched to a gene. CDR3 length equals 15 residues. In germline, CDR1 is SGHRS, CDR2 YFSETQ. Broader study findings: In a later analysis, donors in an Asian-associated ancestry cluster reportedly had fewer N-insertions in productive TCRs than the cohort mean. Cytomegalovirus association was assigned to about 150 TCR beta chains.

Sequencing was carried out using PBMCs. The J gene is TRBJ2-3, the V gene TRBV5-1; TRBD2 matches at 7 bases. The receptor's source is a human donor in good health. CDR3 in amino acids: CASSSLSGEGDTQYF. CDR3 coding DNA: TGCGCCAGCAGCTCGCTTTCGGGGGAGGGAGATACGCAGTATTTT.